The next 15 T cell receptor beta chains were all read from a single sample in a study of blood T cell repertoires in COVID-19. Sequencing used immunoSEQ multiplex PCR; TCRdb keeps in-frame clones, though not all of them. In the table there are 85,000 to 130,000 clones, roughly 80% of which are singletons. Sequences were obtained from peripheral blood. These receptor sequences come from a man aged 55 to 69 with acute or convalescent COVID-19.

The CDR3 sequence: CASIRGTSGINEEQFF. CDR3 coding DNA: TGCGCCAGCATCAGGGGGACTAGCGGGATAAACGAGGAGCAGTTCTTC. The V call is TRBV5-1, the J call TRBJ2-1, with 13 bases identical to TRBD2. V gave up 6 bases and J gave up 10 bases; unmatched junction bases: 13. CDR3 size: 16 residues. Germline V CDR1 and CDR2: SGHRS, YFSETQ.

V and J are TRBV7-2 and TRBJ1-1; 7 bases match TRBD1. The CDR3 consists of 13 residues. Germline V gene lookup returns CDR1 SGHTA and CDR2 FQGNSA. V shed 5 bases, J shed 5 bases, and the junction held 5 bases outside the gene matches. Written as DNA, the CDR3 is TGTGCCAGCAGCACTTCCAGGGGGACTGAAGCTTTCTTT. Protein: CASSTSRGTEAFF.

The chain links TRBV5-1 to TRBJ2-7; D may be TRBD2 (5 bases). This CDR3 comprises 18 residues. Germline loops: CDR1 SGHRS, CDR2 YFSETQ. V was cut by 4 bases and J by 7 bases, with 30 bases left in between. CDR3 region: CASSPTSGSGYPRGEQYV. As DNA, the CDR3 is TGCGCCAGCAGCCCCACTTCGGGATCGGGATATCCCCGTGGGGAGCAGTACGTC.

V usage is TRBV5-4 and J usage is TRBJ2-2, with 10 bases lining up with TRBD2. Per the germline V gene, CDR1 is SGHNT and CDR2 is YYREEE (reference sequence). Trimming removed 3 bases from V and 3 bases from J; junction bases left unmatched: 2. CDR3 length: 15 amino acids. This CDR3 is CASSYTSGDTGELFF. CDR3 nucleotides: TGTGCCAGCAGCTATACTAGCGGGGACACCGGGGAGCTGTTTTTT.

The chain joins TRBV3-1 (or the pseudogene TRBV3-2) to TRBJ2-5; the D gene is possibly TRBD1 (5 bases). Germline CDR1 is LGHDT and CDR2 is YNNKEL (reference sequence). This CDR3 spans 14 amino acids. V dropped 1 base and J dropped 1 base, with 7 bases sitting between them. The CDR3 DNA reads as TGTGCCAGCAGCCAAGTTCAGGGCCAAGAGACCCAGTACTTC. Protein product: CASSQVQGQETQYF.

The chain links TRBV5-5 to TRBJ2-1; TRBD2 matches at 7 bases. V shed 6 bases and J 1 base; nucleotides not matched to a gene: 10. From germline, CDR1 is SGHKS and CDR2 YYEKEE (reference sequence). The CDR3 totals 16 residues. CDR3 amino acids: CASIDPRGISYNEQFF. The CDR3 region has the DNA TGTGCCAGCATTGACCCGCGGGGGATTTCCTACAATGAGCAGTTCTTC.

As DNA, the CDR3 is TGTGCCAGCAGTCAGCCCGGGACAGGGGGATACGAGCAGTACGTC. It encodes CASSQPGTGGYEQYV. The chain has TRBV28 and TRBJ2-7, with 11 bases identical to TRBD1. The CDR3 sequence is 15 residues long. Germline assignment: CDR1 MDHEN and CDR2 SYDVKM. The V and J ends lost 5 bases and 4 bases, in that order; junction bases with no gene match: 7.

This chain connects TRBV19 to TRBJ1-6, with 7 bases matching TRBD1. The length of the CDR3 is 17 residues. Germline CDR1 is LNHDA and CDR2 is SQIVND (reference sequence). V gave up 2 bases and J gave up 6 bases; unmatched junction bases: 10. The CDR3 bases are TGTGCCAGTAGTATATTCAGCTTCGGGGACAGTAATTCACCCCTCCACTTT. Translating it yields CASSIFSFGDSNSPLHF.

The CDR3: CASSSDRSSYEQYF. In DNA, the CDR3 is TGTGCCAGCAGTTCAGACAGGTCCTCCTACGAGCAGTACTTC. The J gene is TRBJ2-7, the V gene TRBV27, with a possible D match to TRBD1 (6 bases). The CDR3 length is 14 residues. V dropped 4 bases and J dropped 0 bases, with 10 bases sitting between them. The V gene's germline CDR1 is MNHEY and CDR2 SMNVEV (reference sequence).

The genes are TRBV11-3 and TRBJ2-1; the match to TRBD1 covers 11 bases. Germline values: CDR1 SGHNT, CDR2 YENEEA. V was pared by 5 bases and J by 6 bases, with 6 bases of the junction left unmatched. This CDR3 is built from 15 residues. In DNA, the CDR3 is TGTGCCAGCAGCGCCCGGGACAGGGGGAGCAATGAGCAGTTCTTC. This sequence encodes CASSARDRGSNEQFF.

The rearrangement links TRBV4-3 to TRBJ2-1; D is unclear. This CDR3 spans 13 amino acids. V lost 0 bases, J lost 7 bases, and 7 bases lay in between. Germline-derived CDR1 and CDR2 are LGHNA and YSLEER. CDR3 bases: TGCGCCAGCAGCCAAGATCGGGTTAATGAGCAGTTCTTC. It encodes CASSQDRVNEQFF.

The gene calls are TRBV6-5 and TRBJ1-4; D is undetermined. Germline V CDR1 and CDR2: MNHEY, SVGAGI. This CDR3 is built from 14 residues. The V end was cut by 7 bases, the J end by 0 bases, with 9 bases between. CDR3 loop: CASTNGATNEKLFF. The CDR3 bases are TGTGCCAGCACCAACGGTGCAACTAATGAAAAACTGTTTTTT.

The CDR3 spells CASSPRLAGNTQYF. As DNA, the CDR3 is TGTGCCAGCAGCCCGAGACTAGCGGGAAATACGCAGTATTTT. J is TRBJ2-3 and V is TRBV7-8; TRBD2 agrees at 11 bases. V dropped 5 bases and J dropped 7; count of bases not matched to a gene: 5. Germline CDR1 reads SGHVS; CDR2 reads FQNEAQ. This CDR3 contains 14 residues.

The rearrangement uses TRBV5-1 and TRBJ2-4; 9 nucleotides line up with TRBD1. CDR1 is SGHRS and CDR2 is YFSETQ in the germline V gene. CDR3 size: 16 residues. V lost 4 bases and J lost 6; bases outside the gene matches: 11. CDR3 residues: CASSQTGGVSSNIQYF. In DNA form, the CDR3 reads TGCGCCAGCAGCCAAACAGGGGGCGTAAGCTCAAACATTCAGTACTTC.

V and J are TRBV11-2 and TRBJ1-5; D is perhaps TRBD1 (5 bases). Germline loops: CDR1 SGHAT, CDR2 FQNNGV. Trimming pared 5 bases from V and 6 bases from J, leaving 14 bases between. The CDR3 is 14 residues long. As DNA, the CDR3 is TGTGCCAGCAGCCCAGGACACGGGCTTCAGCCCCAGCATTTT. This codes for CASSPGHGLQPQHF.